Listed below are T cell receptor beta chains from one sample, sequenced in a study of shared clonotypes between healthy human individuals. Generated by immunoSEQ multiplex PCR, the TCRdb table keeps only in-frame clones and is missing some. Of around 2,000,000 clones listed, roughly 95% are singletons. Sequencing input: naive CD4+ T cells sorted from blood. All receptors come from a man aged 18 to 30 in good health. The CDR3 runs from the conserved cysteine through the conserved F or W. The D gene is left open where the match is weak. The size of a clone is reported for some rows only, either as once, few or many, or as a class for expanded clones.

D: TRBD1
size: -
length: 16
J: TRBJ1-5
V: TRBV5-6
DNA: TGTGCCAGCAGCTGGTGGACAGGGGATTTGCATCAGCCCCAGCATTTT
CDR3: CASSWWTGDLHQPQHF

D: -
size: -
length: 10
J: TRBJ1-4
V: TRBV20-1
DNA: TGCAGTGCTAGCTCTGAAAAACTGTTTTTT
CDR3: CSASSEKLFF

D: TRBD2
size: -
length: 15
J: TRBJ2-7
V: TRBV27
DNA: TGTGCCAGCCTCCGACTAGCGGGTAGCTCCTACGAGCAGTACTTC
CDR3: CASLRLAGSSYEQYF

D: TRBD2
size: -
length: 17
J: TRBJ2-1
V: TRBV9
DNA: TGTGCCAGCAGCGAGGCCCCCAGGGCGGGGGGCTACAATGAGCAGTTCTTC
CDR3: CASSEAPRAGGYNEQFF

D: -
size: once
length: 16
J: TRBJ2-7
V: TRBV4-1
DNA: TGCGCCAGCAGCCAAGGCGGGACAACCGCCCCCCACGAGCAGTACTTC
CDR3: CASSQGGTTAPHEQYF

D: -
size: once
length: 15
J: TRBJ2-5
V: TRBV7-9
DNA: TGTGCCAGCAGCGCCGGGACACTAACCCAAGAGACCCAGTACTTC
CDR3: CASSAGTLTQETQYF

D: -
size: -
length: 16
J: TRBJ2-3
V: TRBV5-1
DNA: TGCGCCAGCAGCTTGGCGGGGAGTTCTAGCACAGATACGCAGTATTTT
CDR3: CASSLAGSSSTDTQYF

D: -
size: -
length: 13
J: TRBJ2-3
V: TRBV10-3
DNA: TGTGCCATCAGTGAGCCCGAAACGGACGTTTCGTATTTT
CDR3: CAISEPETDVSYF

D: TRBD2
size: -
length: 14
J: TRBJ2-3
V: TRBV6-1
DNA: TGTGCCAGCATGGCGGGGGGGCGAGGAGATACGCAGTATTTT
CDR3: CASMAGGRGDTQYF

D: TRBD1
size: -
length: 12
J: TRBJ2-4
V: TRBV2
DNA: TGTGCCAGCAGCACATCCGGGACAGGGCAGTACTTC
CDR3: CASSTSGTGQYF

D: -
size: -
length: 16
J: TRBJ2-5
V: TRBV30
DNA: TGTGCCTGGAGTGTAACTGGCGGGAAAAACCAAGAGACCCAGTACTTC
CDR3: CAWSVTGGKNQETQYF

D: -
size: once
length: 13
J: TRBJ2-7
V: TRBV18
DNA: TGTGCCAGCTCACCACGGGACCCCTACGAGCAGTACTTC
CDR3: CASSPRDPYEQYF

D: TRBD1
size: -
length: 17
J: TRBJ1-4
V: TRBV2
DNA: TGTGCCAGCAGCGTCGGACAGGGGGGAACAACTAATGAAAAACTGTTTTTT
CDR3: CASSVGQGGTTNEKLFF

D: TRBD1
size: -
length: 13
J: TRBJ1-1
V: TRBV5-5
DNA: TGTGCCAGCAGCTTTGGGGACAGGATTGAAGCTTTCTTT
CDR3: CASSFGDRIEAFF

D: -
size: -
length: 15
J: TRBJ1-4
V: TRBV6-5
DNA: TGTGCCAGCAGCTCCGGGAGGGAAGTTGGTGAAAAACTGTTTTTT
CDR3: CASSSGREVGEKLFF

D: -
size: -
length: 15
J: TRBJ2-5
V: TRBV7-7
DNA: TGTGCTAGCAGTCCCCCGGGGGTAGGGGCAGAGACCCAGTACTTC
CDR3: CASSPPGVGAETQYF

D: -
size: -
length: 16
J: TRBJ1-6
V: TRBV7-9
DNA: TGTGCCAGCAGCTCAGAGACAGCCGTCTATAATTCACCCCTCCACTTT
CDR3: CASSSETAVYNSPLHF

D: TRBD2
size: -
length: 15
J: TRBJ2-7
V: TRBV7-2
DNA: TGTGCCAGCAGCGTCGGGACTAGCGTACTAACCGAGCAGTACTTC
CDR3: CASSVGTSVLTEQYF

D: -
size: once
length: 15
J: TRBJ1-3
V: TRBV5-1
DNA: TGCGCCAGCAGCTTGGAACAGGGACCAGGAAACACCATATATTTT
CDR3: CASSLEQGPGNTIYF

D: TRBD1
size: -
length: 14
J: TRBJ2-5
V: TRBV7-2
DNA: TGTGCCAGCAGCTTGACAGGGATGGTGGAGACCCAGTACTTC
CDR3: CASSLTGMVETQYF

D: -
size: -
length: 14
J: TRBJ2-1
V: TRBV18
DNA: TGTGCCAGCTCACTGGGGCAGTCCTACAATGAGCAGTTCTTC
CDR3: CASSLGQSYNEQFF

D: TRBD2
size: -
length: 13
J: TRBJ2-3
V: TRBV19
DNA: TGTGCCAGCCGACTAGCGGGCACAGATACGCAGTATTTT
CDR3: CASRLAGTDTQYF

D: -
size: -
length: 15
J: TRBJ1-3
V: TRBV11-2
DNA: TGTGCCAGCAGCTTAGCTGGTGGGTTGGGAAACACCATATATTTT
CDR3: CASSLAGGLGNTIYF

D: -
size: -
length: 13
J: TRBJ2-7
V: TRBV9
DNA: TGTGCCAGCAGCACAGGGTTCTCCTACGAGCAGTACTTC
CDR3: CASSTGFSYEQYF

D: TRBD2
size: -
length: 15
J: TRBJ2-7
V: TRBV5-6
DNA: TGTGCCAGCAGCCTTAGCGGGATCCTCTCCTACGAGCAGTACTTC
CDR3: CASSLSGILSYEQYF

D: -
size: -
length: 12
J: TRBJ1-1
V: TRBV25-1
DNA: TGTGCCAGCAGGGGACAAAACACTGAAGCTTTCTTT
CDR3: CASRGQNTEAFF

D: TRBD1
size: -
length: 15
J: TRBJ2-7
V: TRBV6-6
DNA: TGTGCCAGCAGTTACTCGAACGACAGGGCCTACGAGCAGTACTTC
CDR3: CASSYSNDRAYEQYF

D: -
size: -
length: 15
J: TRBJ2-7
V: TRBV28
DNA: TGTGCCAGCACCAACCTAAGGGCAGGATTCCACGAGCAGTACTTC
CDR3: CASTNLRAGFHEQYF

D: -
size: -
length: 17
J: TRBJ2-2
V: TRBV7-2
DNA: TGTGCCAGCAGCTTAACCGGGCCAGTGTTTACCGCCGGGGAGCTGTTTTTT
CDR3: CASSLTGPVFTAGELFF

D: -
size: once
length: 16
J: TRBJ2-3
V: TRBV2
DNA: TGTGCCAGCAGTGAAGAGGGGGGACCTAGCACAGATACGCAGTATTTT
CDR3: CASSEEGGPSTDTQYF

D: TRBD1
size: -
length: 13
J: TRBJ1-2
V: TRBV28
DNA: TGTGCCAGCAGTGCCGGGACAGGGGTCGGCTACACCTTC
CDR3: CASSAGTGVGYTF

D: -
size: -
length: 15
J: TRBJ1-5
V: TRBV10-3
DNA: TGTGCCATCAGTGAAGATCGGGTGGGCAATCAGCCCCAGCATTTT
CDR3: CAISEDRVGNQPQHF

D: TRBD2
size: -
length: 15
J: TRBJ2-3
V: TRBV7-6
DNA: TGTGCCAGCAGCCCAGCGGGAGGGCTAACAGATACGCAGTATTTT
CDR3: CASSPAGGLTDTQYF

D: -
size: -
length: 15
J: TRBJ1-2
V: TRBV5-1
DNA: TGCGCCAGCAGCTTGGGACCCCCTCCTAACTATGGCTACACCTTC
CDR3: CASSLGPPPNYGYTF

D: -
size: -
length: 15
J: TRBJ2-5
V: TRBV4-3
DNA: TGCGCCAGCAGCCACCTAGGGACCGATCAAGAGACCCAGTACTTC
CDR3: CASSHLGTDQETQYF

D: -
size: -
length: 15
J: TRBJ1-1
V: TRBV7-8
DNA: TGTGCCAGCAGCTTATCGTTCGCCGTCGGCACTGAAGCTTTCTTT
CDR3: CASSLSFAVGTEAFF

D: -
size: many
length: 13
J: TRBJ1-5
V: TRBV30
DNA: TGTGCCTGGAGCAAGGACGGATATCAGCCCCAGCATTTT
CDR3: CAWSKDGYQPQHF

D: -
size: -
length: 15
J: TRBJ2-3
V: TRBV14
DNA: TGTGCCAGCAGCCCCACGCGAACAGCTGTAGATACGCAGTATTTT
CDR3: CASSPTRTAVDTQYF

D: TRBD1
size: -
length: 15
J: TRBJ1-6
V: TRBV27
DNA: TGTGCCAGCAGTACTCGACAGGGGAATAATTCACCCCTCCACTTT
CDR3: CASSTRQGNNSPLHF

D: TRBD1
size: -
length: 17
J: TRBJ2-7
V: TRBV10-2
DNA: TGCGCCAGCAGTGAGTGGACAGGGGGCTCGAGCTCCTACGAGCAGTACTTC
CDR3: CASSEWTGGSSSYEQYF

D: TRBD2
size: -
length: 15
J: TRBJ2-3
V: TRBV7-9
DNA: TGTGCCAGCAGCTTAGCGGGGGGGAGCACAGATACGCAGTATTTT
CDR3: CASSLAGGSTDTQYF

D: -
size: -
length: 13
J: TRBJ2-7
V: TRBV2
DNA: TGTGCGGTAAGGGAGGGGGCGCCCTACGAGCAGTACTTC
CDR3: CAVREGAPYEQYF

D: -
size: -
length: 13
J: TRBJ2-3
V: TRBV10-2
DNA: TGCGCCAGCAGCCGACTAGTAGGCGATACGCAGTATTTT
CDR3: CASSRLVGDTQYF

D: TRBD2
size: -
length: 17
J: TRBJ2-2
V: TRBV7-9
DNA: TGTGCCAGCACCGGCCCAGCGGGGGTCGCGAACACCGGGGAGCTGTTTTTT
CDR3: CASTGPAGVANTGELFF

D: -
size: -
length: 14
J: TRBJ1-1
V: TRBV4-1
DNA: TGCGCCAGCAGCCAACCGGACAGGAACACTGAAGCTTTCTTT
CDR3: CASSQPDRNTEAFF

D: -
size: -
length: 14
J: TRBJ1-6
V: TRBV6-4
DNA: TGTGCCAGCAGTTTCGACAGCGGGAATTCACCCCTCCACTTT
CDR3: CASSFDSGNSPLHF

D: TRBD1
size: -
length: 16
J: TRBJ2-4
V: TRBV7-9
DNA: TGTGCCAGCAGCCCCCGACAGGGTGAGGCCAAAAACATTCAGTACTTC
CDR3: CASSPRQGEAKNIQYF

D: -
size: -
length: 15
J: TRBJ2-7
V: TRBV11-2
DNA: TGTGCCAGCAGACAAGTCCCGGGGGCGTCCTACGAGCAGTACTTC
CDR3: CASRQVPGASYEQYF

D: TRBD1
size: -
length: 14
J: TRBJ1-4
V: TRBV28
DNA: TGTGCCAGCAGCCCGACAGGGATGTATGAAAAACTGTTTTTT
CDR3: CASSPTGMYEKLFF

D: TRBD2
size: -
length: 14
J: TRBJ2-3
V: TRBV2
DNA: TGTGCCAGCGTAGCGGGGGGCCTTTCAGCTACGCAGTATTTT
CDR3: CASVAGGLSATQYF

D: -
size: -
length: 13
J: TRBJ1-6
V: TRBV19
DNA: TGTGCCAGTACCCAAGGGGGAAGTACACCCCTCCACTTT
CDR3: CASTQGGSTPLHF

D: -
size: -
length: 13
J: TRBJ2-1
V: TRBV7-3
DNA: TGTGCCAGCAGCTTGGACCTTAACAATGAGCAGTTCTTC
CDR3: CASSLDLNNEQFF

D: -
size: -
length: 14
J: TRBJ1-2
V: TRBV4-3
DNA: TGCGCCAGCAGCCAGTTCCCCAAATCCTATGGCTACACCTTC
CDR3: CASSQFPKSYGYTF